Below are 10 T cell receptor beta chains sequenced from a single sample in a study of PD-1 blockade in classical Hodgkin lymphoma. Relapse was seen in all patients after autologous stem cell transplantation, and brentuximab vedotin exposure was variable. Clones were sequenced by immunoSEQ multiplex PCR, and TCRdb holds only the in-frame ones, with some missing. This sample has 15,000 or so clones, with approximately 60% found just once. Sequenced here: peripheral blood mononuclear cells (PBMCs), sampled at baseline. The receptors stem from a human donor with classical Hodgkin lymphoma.

The rearrangement links TRBV6-1 to TRBJ2-7; possible D gene TRBD1, 5 bases. CDR1 is MNHNS and CDR2 is SASEGT in the germline V gene. This CDR3 contains 11 residues. Trimming left V 3 bases short and J 8 bases short, with 8 bases between. CDR3 DNA: TGTGCCAGCAGTGAGGGGCCACAGCAGTACTTC. This gives the protein CASSEGPQQYF.

The rearrangement joins TRBV11-2 to TRBJ1-1; D is undetermined. Trimming took off 1 base at V and 7 bases at J, with 10 bases between the two ends. From germline, CDR1 is SGHAT and CDR2 FQNNGV. The CDR3 sequence is 13 residues long. The CDR3 region has the DNA TGTGCCAGCAGCTTAGGTCGCAGGTATGAAGCTTTCTTT. It yields the protein CASSLGRRYEAFF.

This sequence joins TRBV28 and TRBJ1-2, with 8 bases matching TRBD1. Trimming took 7 bases from V and 2 from J; bases not matched to a gene: 3. The CDR3 is made up of 13 amino acids. Germline V gene lookup returns CDR1 MDHEN and CDR2 SYDVKM. This CDR3 is CASTRTGNYGYTF. The DNA of the CDR3 is TGTGCCAGCACCCGGACAGGGAACTATGGCTACACCTTC.

The chain uses TRBV28 and TRBJ2-7, with 11 positions matching TRBD1. The trim removed 1 base at V and 5 bases at J, leaving 7 bases unmatched. This CDR3 has 16 residues. The germline V gene has CDR1 MDHEN and CDR2 SYDVKM. In DNA form, the CDR3 reads TGTGCCAGCAGTTTATATTCCGGGACAGGGGGGCACGAGCAGTACTTC. Protein sequence: CASSLYSGTGGHEQYF. Full variable domain (rest looked up from reference TRBV28 and TRBJ2-7): DVKVTQSSRYLVKRTGEKVFLECVQDMDHENMFWYRQDPGLGLRLIYFSYDVKMKEKGDIPEGYSVSREKKERFSLILESASTNQTSMYLCASSLYSGTGGHEQYFGPGTRLTVT.

The chain recombines TRBV5-8 with TRBJ1-2; D remains unclear. This CDR3 region has 13 residues. Germline V gene lookup returns CDR1 SGHTS and CDR2 YDEGEE. The V gene lost 0 bases and the J gene lost 4 bases, with 7 bases spanning the gap. CDR3: CASSLERGYGYTF. CDR3 coding DNA: TGTGCCAGCAGCTTGGAACGTGGCTATGGCTACACCTTC.

The rearrangement joins TRBV5-4 to TRBJ2-2, with unresolved D. This CDR3 spans 13 amino acids. Trimming stripped 0 bases from V and 6 bases from J, with 6 bases between. Germline V gene sequence: CDR1 SGHNT, CDR2 YYREEE (reference sequence). Here the CDR3 DNA reads TGTGCCAGCAGCTTGGGTTGGGCCGGGGAGCTGTTTTTT. Its translation is CASSLGWAGELFF.

Here the CDR3 DNA reads TGCGCCAGCAGCCAAGCGAGAGCGCCTGAAGAGACCCAGTACTTC. This translates into CASSQARAPEETQYF. The J gene is TRBJ2-5, the V gene TRBV4-1; D is uncertain. The germline V gene has CDR1 MGHRA and CDR2 YSYEKL. The CDR3 has 15 residues. V was shortened by 1 base and J by 3 bases, with 12 bases between the two germline ends.

The chain combines TRBV6-5 with TRBJ1-1, with TRBD1 matching 7 bases. V shed 6 bases, J shed 5 bases, and the junction held 9 bases outside the gene matches. CDR3 length: 14 amino acids. CDR1 is MNHEY and CDR2 is SVGAGI in the germline V gene. The DNA of the CDR3 is TGTGCCAGCAGCGCGCCAGGGGGGAGGACTGAAGCTTTCTTT. This codes for CASSAPGGRTEAFF.

This chain joins TRBV7-9 and TRBJ1-1; unclear D gene. Trimming took off 1 base at V and 2 bases at J, with 5 bases between the two ends. Per the germline V gene, CDR1 is SEHNR and CDR2 is FQNEAQ (reference sequence). The CDR3 extends over 13 amino acids. In nucleotides, the CDR3 is TGTGCCAGCAGCTTAGAGGTCAACACTGAAGCTTTCTTT. It yields the protein CASSLEVNTEAFF.

V gene TRBV28 combines with J gene TRBJ1-2; 8 bases line up with TRBD1. The CDR3 loop spans 16 amino acids. Germline V gene sequence: CDR1 MDHEN, CDR2 SYDVKM. The junction had 10 bases not matched to a gene; V was cut back by 6 bases and J by 1 base. The CDR3 sequence: CASSFDGTGFNYGYTF. The DNA of the CDR3 is TGTGCCAGCAGCTTTGACGGGACAGGCTTTAACTATGGCTACACCTTC.